The TCR beta chain under discussion was sequenced for a study of cytomegalovirus exposure and HLA in healthy donors (dated by TCRdb to between 2016 and 2019). Background for the entire study: According to a later analysis, one platform produced both the approximately 110 validation repertoires and the 670 or so repertoires of the first cohort. The aim of the study was to test whether cataloging public T cell receptors could identify signatures of past pathogen exposure. A separate validation cohort of approximately 120 different subjects was used in addition to the roughly 700-subject first cohort. To predict cytomegalovirus infection status, the study combined high-throughput TCR immunosequencing, statistical association of individual TCRs with disease status, and machine learning.

As regards this clone: There is no known antigen for this receptor. The input lacks base qualities; no much larger clone sits a single base away.

The library was made by the immunoSEQ multiplex PCR assay. The published analysis was carried out like this. A statistical classification framework was built for diagnosing cytomegalovirus status from the catalog of TCR beta chain sequences. TCRdb mirrors the immuneACCESS table, restricted to in-frame sequences. Some clones are absent from its copies; in checked studies, under half trace to an unresolved V gene, and the reason for the others is unknown. The V and J calls and clone size come from that table; D and trimming were worked out from the DNA. A total of fewer than 150,000 clones appear in this sample, around 88% of them only once. 7.9% of the sample lies in the top ten. The donors belonged to the validation cohort of approximately 130 subjects, which was separate from the roughly 700-subject first cohort. Study-wide conclusions, independent of this receptor: The validation cohort had no HLA typing available for a later analysis, so co-occurrence within that cohort was assessed over all 130 or so repertoires. While some public TCRs were present in many individuals, most TCR sequences turned up only very rarely across donors. The classifier was reported to diagnose cytomegalovirus status with high specificity and sensitivity in both the original cohort and the validation cohort. The study listed approximately 150 TCR beta chains as associated with cytomegalovirus. In vitro tests confirmed that a few of the cytomegalovirus-associated TCR beta chains recognize cytomegalovirus antigens. A later analysis found that TCRs clustered in the first cohort also tended to co-occur in the roughly 120 validation repertoires, with just under 95% of cluster scores above 0. The authors suggested that the approach could potentially be extended to other disease states and immunological phenotypes.

Specimen: PBMCs. This clonotype was obtained from a woman aged 18-29 years in good health and CMV-seropositive.

The DNA is TGTGCCAGCAGCTTGAGCTATGGCTACACCTTC. Its translation is CASSLSYGYTF. Recombination linked TRBV7-2 to TRBJ1-2; the D gene is unclear. The germline V gene encodes CDR1 SGHTA and CDR2 FQGNSA. Reading from cysteine to phenylalanine, the CDR3 counts 11 amino acids. The kept DNA is CDR3 alone, 33 bases in frame from the first base. V gives up 3 bases and J gives up 4 bases, and the segment between their germline ends measures 3 bases.